The rows below give T cell receptor beta chains drawn from one sample of a study of blood T cell repertoires in COVID-19. The protocol was immunoSEQ multiplex PCR, while the TCRdb copy is restricted to in-frame clones and leaves out a portion. The sample has 250,000 to 350,000 clones; roughly 83% are singletons. Sequencing was carried out using peripheral blood. Receptors were obtained from a human donor with COVID-19, enrolled during active disease. The donor label of this sample is uncertain. The CDR3 runs from the conserved cysteine through the conserved F or W. Fields, in order: clone size, CDR3 length, D gene, V gene, J gene, CDR3 protein, CDR3 DNA. D genes are given only for firm matches. The listing skips clone size in some rows; elsewhere it reads once, few, many or a size class.

NA	15	TRBD1	TRBV28	TRBJ2-3	CASSSPGQITDTQYF	TGTGCCAGCAGTTCTCCGGGACAGATCACAGATACGCAGTATTTT
NA	12	NA	TRBV7-9	TRBJ2-3	CASSLIQDTQYF	TGTGCCAGCAGCTTAATTCAGGATACGCAGTATTTT
NA	15	NA	TRBV27	TRBJ1-5	CASSLLGASNQPQHF	TGTGCCAGCAGTTTGTTGGGGGCGAGCAATCAGCCCCAGCATTTT
NA	15	NA	TRBV4-3	TRBJ2-7	CASSQDHSGSREQYF	TGCGCCAGCAGCCAAGATCACAGCGGGTCGCGGGAGCAGTACTTC
few	15	TRBD1	TRBV5-1	TRBJ1-3	CASSQEGATGNTIYF	TGCGCCAGCAGCCAGGAGGGGGCCACTGGAAACACCATATATTTT
NA	12	NA	TRBV29-1	TRBJ2-5	CSVADSSRTQYF	TGCAGCGTCGCAGACAGCTCACGTACCCAGTACTTC
few	16	NA	TRBV3-1/TRBV3-2	TRBJ1-3	CASSQVVQGAGNTIYF	TGTGCCAGCAGCCAAGTAGTGCAGGGTGCTGGAAACACCATATATTTT
NA	17	TRBD1	TRBV5-1	TRBJ1-2	CASSSRTGTATNYGYTF	TGCGCCAGCAGCTCACGGACAGGAACCGCAACTAACTATGGCTACACCTTC
once	14	NA	TRBV5-4	TRBJ2-1	CASSLYISNNEQFF	TGTGCCAGCAGCTTATACATATCAAACAATGAGCAGTTCTTC
NA	14	NA	TRBV3-1/TRBV3-2	TRBJ1-2	CASSQIGANYGYTF	TGTGCCAGCAGCCAAATCGGAGCTAACTATGGCTACACCTTC
NA	16	TRBD1	TRBV11-2	TRBJ2-7	CASSLDTGVVSYEQYF	TGTGCCAGCAGCTTGGACACAGGGGTTGTGTCCTACGAGCAGTACTTC
NA	14	NA	TRBV28	TRBJ1-4	CASSKQGSNEKLFF	TGTGCCAGCAGTAAACAGGGAAGTAATGAAAAACTGTTTTTT
NA	15	TRBD1	TRBV7-9	TRBJ2-5	CASSSLTGGQETQYF	TGTGCCAGCAGCTCGCTGACAGGGGGACAGGAGACCCAGTACTTC
NA	17	TRBD1	TRBV18	TRBJ2-1	CASSPKQGQKSYNEQFF	TGTGCCAGCTCACCCAAGCAGGGACAGAAGTCTTACAATGAGCAGTTCTTC
NA	17	NA	TRBV28	TRBJ2-1	CASRLPAGVAGYNEQFF	TGTGCCAGCAGATTACCCGCCGGGGTCGCTGGCTACAATGAGCAGTTCTTC
NA	15	TRBD1	TRBV28	TRBJ1-5	CASSGGQGVYQPQHF	TGTGCCAGCAGTGGGGGACAGGGGGTTTACCAGCCCCAGCATTTT
NA	16	TRBD2	TRBV28	TRBJ2-5	CASSLGLREGGETQYF	TGTGCCAGCAGTTTAGGTCTCCGGGAGGGCGGAGAGACCCAGTACTTC
NA	15	TRBD2	TRBV30	TRBJ2-2	CAWSRLAGDTGELFF	TGTGCCTGGAGTAGACTAGCGGGAGACACCGGGGAGCTGTTTTTT
NA	19	TRBD2	TRBV6-2/TRBV6-3	TRBJ2-7	CASTPLPGLAGGISYEQYF	TGTGCCAGCACCCCCCTCCCGGGACTAGCGGGAGGAATCTCCTACGAGCAGTACTTC
NA	16	TRBD2	TRBV5-4	TRBJ2-3	CASSRTSSGITDTQYF	TGTGCCAGCAGCCGCACCTCTAGCGGGATCACAGATACGCAGTATTTT
NA	15	NA	TRBV28	TRBJ1-1	CASRSAGGRNTEAFF	TGTGCCAGCAGGTCTGCCGGAGGAAGGAACACTGAAGCTTTCTTT
NA	14	NA	TRBV7-3	TRBJ2-1	CASSPQGSYNEQFF	TGTGCCAGCAGCCCCCAGGGCTCCTACAATGAGCAGTTCTTC
NA	14	NA	TRBV15	TRBJ1-4	CATSRDRDTSKLFF	TGTGCCACCAGCAGAGATAGGGACACCTCTAAACTGTTTTTT
NA	15	TRBD1	TRBV7-2	TRBJ1-1	CASSFSQGARGEAFF	TGTGCCAGCAGCTTTTCACAGGGGGCGAGGGGTGAAGCTTTCTTT
NA	12	NA	TRBV25-1	TRBJ2-1	CASSGPEDEQFF	TGTGCCAGCAGTGGTCCTGAGGATGAGCAGTTCTTC
NA	13	NA	TRBV5-5	TRBJ1-2	CASSFGGTHGYTF	TGTGCCAGCAGCTTTGGCGGCACGCATGGCTACACCTTC
NA	14	TRBD2	TRBV7-3	TRBJ2-3	CASSPGLASDTQYF	TGTGCCAGCAGCCCCGGACTAGCGTCGGATACGCAGTATTTT
NA	15	NA	TRBV16	TRBJ1-4	CASSQSRGNNEKLFF	TGTGCCAGCAGCCAATCGCGGGGGAATAATGAAAAACTGTTTTTT
NA	15	TRBD2	TRBV3-1/TRBV3-2	TRBJ2-2	CASSQTSGLAGELFF	TGTGCCAGCAGCCAAACTAGCGGGTTGGCCGGGGAGCTGTTTTTT
NA	14	NA	TRBV18	TRBJ2-5	CASSPGRLQETQYF	TGTGCCAGCTCACCAGGGCGACTACAAGAGACCCAGTACTTC
NA	14	NA	TRBV19	TRBJ1-1	CASTPGLTNTEAFF	TGTGCCAGTACTCCGGGACTCACGAACACTGAAGCTTTCTTT
NA	13	TRBD1	TRBV28	TRBJ2-7	CASSTGGGNEQYF	TGTGCCAGCTCGACAGGGGGCGGGAACGAGCAGTACTTC
NA	15	NA	TRBV3-1/TRBV3-2	TRBJ2-7	CASSQAPGFSGEQYF	TGTGCCAGCAGCCAAGCACCGGGATTTTCGGGGGAGCAGTACTTC
once	15	NA	TRBV28	TRBJ1-5	CASSFRSDSNQPQHF	TGTGCCAGCAGTTTCCGGTCTGATAGCAATCAGCCCCAGCATTTT
once	17	TRBD1	TRBV15	TRBJ1-2	CATSSPGQPKFPYGYTF	TGTGCCACCAGCAGCCCGGGACAGCCAAAGTTCCCCTATGGCTACACCTTC
NA	14	NA	TRBV7-8	TRBJ2-5	CASSPPEGQETQYF	TGTGCCAGCAGCCCTCCGGAGGGCCAAGAGACCCAGTACTTC
NA	13	NA	TRBV7-3	TRBJ2-7	CASSPRPRYEQYF	TGTGCCAGCAGCCCCCGTCCCCGCTACGAGCAGTACTTC
NA	14	NA	TRBV3-1/TRBV3-2	TRBJ1-2	CASSHQQGDYGYTF	TGTGCCAGCAGCCATCAACAGGGAGACTATGGCTACACCTTC
NA	16	TRBD1	TRBV27	TRBJ2-7	CASSPLYTGTAYEQYF	TGTGCCAGCAGTCCTCTTTATACCGGGACAGCCTACGAGCAGTACTTC
NA	14	NA	TRBV19	TRBJ2-7	CASSPRAGGNEQYF	TGTGCCAGTAGTCCCCGGGCAGGGGGGAACGAGCAGTACTTC
NA	14	NA	TRBV10-2	TRBJ2-1	CASSDKSPYNEQFF	TGCGCCAGCAGTGATAAGAGCCCCTACAATGAGCAGTTCTTC
NA	12	NA	TRBV24-1	TRBJ2-7	CATRGESYEQYF	TGTGCCACCAGGGGAGAGTCCTACGAGCAGTACTTC
NA	15	NA	TRBV5-1	TRBJ1-1	CASSFQGSASTEAFF	TGCGCCAGCAGCTTTCAGGGGAGTGCCTCCACTGAAGCTTTCTTT
once	13	TRBD2	TRBV6-4	TRBJ2-1	CASALAGNNEQFF	TGTGCCAGCGCACTAGCGGGAAACAATGAGCAGTTCTTC
NA	14	TRBD1	TRBV5-4	TRBJ1-2	CASSWDRGNYGYTF	TGTGCCAGCAGCTGGGACAGGGGGAACTATGGCTACACCTTC
NA	14	TRBD1	TRBV7-8	TRBJ1-4	CASGDREVNEKLFF	TGTGCCAGCGGCGACAGGGAAGTTAACGAAAAACTGTTTTTT
NA	17	NA	TRBV5-1	TRBJ2-2	CASSLDTLTAGVGELFF	TGCGCCAGCAGCTTGGACACCCTGACAGCTGGGGTCGGGGAGCTGTTTTTT
NA	15	TRBD1	TRBV6-5	TRBJ1-6	CASSYSGRGDSPLHF	TGTGCCAGCAGTTACTCGGGCAGGGGGGATTCACCCCTCCACTTT
NA	13	TRBD1	TRBV6-5	TRBJ1-1	CASIRQGDTEAFF	TGTGCCAGCATCCGACAGGGGGACACTGAAGCTTTCTTT
once	15	TRBD1	TRBV6-6	TRBJ2-7	CASSSPDRADYEQYF	TGTGCCAGCAGTTCCCCGGACAGGGCGGACTACGAGCAGTACTTC
NA	18	NA	TRBV7-2	TRBJ1-6	CASSSREWPGSRNSPLHF	TGTGCCAGCAGCTCTAGAGAATGGCCAGGGTCTCGGAATTCACCCCTCCACTTT
once	12	NA	TRBV12-3/TRBV12-4	TRBJ2-1	CASSLGSGGQFF	TGTGCCAGCAGTTTAGGGTCCGGCGGGCAGTTCTTC
NA	13	NA	TRBV3-1/TRBV3-2	TRBJ1-2	CASSQGEGDGYTF	TGTGCCAGCAGCCAAGGGGAGGGCGATGGCTACACCTTC
NA	15	TRBD2	TRBV7-3	TRBJ2-2	CASSLAGDRPGELFF	TGTGCCAGCAGCTTAGCGGGAGATCGTCCCGGGGAGCTGTTTTTT